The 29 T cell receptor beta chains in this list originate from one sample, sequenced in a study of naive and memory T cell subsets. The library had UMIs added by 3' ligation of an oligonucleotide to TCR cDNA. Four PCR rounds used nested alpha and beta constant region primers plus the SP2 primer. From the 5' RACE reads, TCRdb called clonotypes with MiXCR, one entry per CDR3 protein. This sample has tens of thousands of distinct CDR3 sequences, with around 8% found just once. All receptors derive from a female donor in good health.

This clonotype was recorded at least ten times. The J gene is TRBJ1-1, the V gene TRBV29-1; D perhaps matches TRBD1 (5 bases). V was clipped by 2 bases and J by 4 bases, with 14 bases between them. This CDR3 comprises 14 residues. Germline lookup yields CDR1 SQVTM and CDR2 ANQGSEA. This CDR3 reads CSVERGGLGTEAFF. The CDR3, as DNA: TGCAGCGTTGAAAGGGGTGGGTTAGGCACTGAAGCTTTCTTT. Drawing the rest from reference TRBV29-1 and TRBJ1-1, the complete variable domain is SAVISQKPSRDICQRGTSLTIQCQVDSQVTMMFWYRQQPGQSLTLIATANQGSEATYESGFVIDKFPISRPNLTFSTLTVSNMSPEDSSIYLCSVERGGLGTEAFFGQGTRLTVV.

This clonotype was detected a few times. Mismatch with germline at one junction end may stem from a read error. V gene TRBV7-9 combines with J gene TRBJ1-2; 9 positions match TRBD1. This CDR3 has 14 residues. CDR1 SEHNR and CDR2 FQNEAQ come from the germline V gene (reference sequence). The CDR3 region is CASSSGDRVPGDTF. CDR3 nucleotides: TGTGCCAGCAGCTCCGGGGACAGGGTGCCTGGCGACACCTTC.

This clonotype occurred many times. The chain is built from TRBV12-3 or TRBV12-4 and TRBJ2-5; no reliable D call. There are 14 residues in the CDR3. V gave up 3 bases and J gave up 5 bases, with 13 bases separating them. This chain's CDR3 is CASSFYPQAETQYF. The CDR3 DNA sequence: TGTGCCAGCAGTTTTTATCCCCAGGCGGAGACCCAGTACTTC.

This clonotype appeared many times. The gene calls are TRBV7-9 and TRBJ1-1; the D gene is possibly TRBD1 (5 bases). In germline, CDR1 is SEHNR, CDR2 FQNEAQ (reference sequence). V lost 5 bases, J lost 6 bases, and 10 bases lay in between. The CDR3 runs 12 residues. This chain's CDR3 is CASSPGIAEAFF. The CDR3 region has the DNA TGTGCCAGCAGCCCAGGGATCGCTGAAGCTTTCTTT.

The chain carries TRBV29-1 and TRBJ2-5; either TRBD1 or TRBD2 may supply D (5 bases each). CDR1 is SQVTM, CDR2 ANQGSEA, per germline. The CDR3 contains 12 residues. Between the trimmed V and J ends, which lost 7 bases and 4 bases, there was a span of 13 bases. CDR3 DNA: TGCAGCGGGCAGGGACCGGGAGAGACCCAGTACTTC. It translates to CSGQGPGETQYF.

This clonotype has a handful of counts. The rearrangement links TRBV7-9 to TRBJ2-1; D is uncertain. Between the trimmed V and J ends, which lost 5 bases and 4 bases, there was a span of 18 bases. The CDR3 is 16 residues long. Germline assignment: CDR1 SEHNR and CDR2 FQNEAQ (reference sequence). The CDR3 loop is CASSPSGRQIYNEQFF. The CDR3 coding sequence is TGTGCCAGCAGCCCTTCGGGCAGACAAATTTACAATGAGCAGTTCTTC.

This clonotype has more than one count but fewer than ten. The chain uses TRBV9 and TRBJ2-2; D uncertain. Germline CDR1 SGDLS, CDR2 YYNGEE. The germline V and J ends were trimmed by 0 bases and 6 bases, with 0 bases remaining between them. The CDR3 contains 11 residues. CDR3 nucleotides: TGTGCCAGCAGCGTAGCCGGGGAGCTGTTTTTT. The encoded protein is CASSVAGELFF.

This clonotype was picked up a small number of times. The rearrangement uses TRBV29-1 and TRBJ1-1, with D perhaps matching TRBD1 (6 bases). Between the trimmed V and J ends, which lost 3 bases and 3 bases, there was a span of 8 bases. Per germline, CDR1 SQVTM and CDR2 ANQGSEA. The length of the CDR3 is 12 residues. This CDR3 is CSVDRGHTEAFF. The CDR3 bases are TGCAGCGTTGACAGGGGCCACACTGAAGCTTTCTTT. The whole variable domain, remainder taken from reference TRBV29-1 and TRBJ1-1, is SAVISQKPSRDICQRGTSLTIQCQVDSQVTMMFWYRQQPGQSLTLIATANQGSEATYESGFVIDKFPISRPNLTFSTLTVSNMSPEDSSIYLCSVDRGHTEAFFGQGTRLTVV.

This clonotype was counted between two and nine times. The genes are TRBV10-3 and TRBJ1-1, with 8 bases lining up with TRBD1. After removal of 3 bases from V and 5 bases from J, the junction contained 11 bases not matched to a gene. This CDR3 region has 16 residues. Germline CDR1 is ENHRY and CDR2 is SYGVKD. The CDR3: CAISDYSRGRETEAFF. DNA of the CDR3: TGTGCCATCAGTGACTACTCCAGGGGGCGGGAAACTGAAGCTTTCTTT.

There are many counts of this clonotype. The CDR3: CASSESRYGYTF. CDR3 DNA sequence: TGTGCCAGCAGTGAAAGCAGATATGGCTACACCTTC. The chain is built from TRBV2 and TRBJ1-2; D is unresolved. V lost 2 bases to trimming and J lost 5 bases, with 6 bases between them. Germline loops: CDR1 SNHLY, CDR2 FYNNEI. This CDR3 contains 12 residues.

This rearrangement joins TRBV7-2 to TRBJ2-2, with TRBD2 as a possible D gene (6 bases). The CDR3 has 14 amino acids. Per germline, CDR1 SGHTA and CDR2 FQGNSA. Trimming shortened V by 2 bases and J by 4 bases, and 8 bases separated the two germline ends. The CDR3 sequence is CASSLLGGTGELFF. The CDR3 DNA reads TGTGCCAGCAGCTTACTGGGGGGCACCGGGGAGCTGTTTTTT. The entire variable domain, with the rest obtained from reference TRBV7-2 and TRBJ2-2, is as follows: GAGVSQSPSNKVTEKGKDVELRCDPISGHTALYWYRQSLGQGLEFLIYFQGNSAPDKSGLPSDRFSAERTGGSVSTLTIQRTQQEDSAVYLCASSLLGGTGELFFGEGSRLTVL.

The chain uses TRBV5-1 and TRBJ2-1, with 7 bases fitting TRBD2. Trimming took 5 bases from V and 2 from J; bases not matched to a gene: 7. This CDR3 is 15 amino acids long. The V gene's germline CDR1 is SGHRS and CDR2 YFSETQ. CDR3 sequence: CASRRRDYAYNEQFF. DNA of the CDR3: TGCGCCAGCAGGCGCCGGGACTATGCCTACAATGAGCAGTTCTTC.

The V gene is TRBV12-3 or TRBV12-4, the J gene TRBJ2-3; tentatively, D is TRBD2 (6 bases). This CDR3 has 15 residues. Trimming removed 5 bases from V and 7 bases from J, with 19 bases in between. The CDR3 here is CASSARDSLTNTQYF. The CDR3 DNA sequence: TGTGCCAGCAGTGCCCGGGACTCACTCACGAATACGCAGTATTTT.

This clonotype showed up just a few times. CDR3 coding DNA: TGCAGCGTGAAAGACAGGGGTATCTCACCCCTCCACTTT. The encoded protein is CSVKDRGISPLHF. This chain links TRBV29-1 with TRBJ1-6; 8 nucleotides agree with TRBD1. Germline lookup yields CDR1 SQVTM and CDR2 ANQGSEA. Germline trimming cut 6 bases from V and 10 bases from J; bases unmatched to any gene: 8. This CDR3 region has 13 residues.

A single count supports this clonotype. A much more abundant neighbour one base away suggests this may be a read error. This CDR3 reads CASSLASAQFDGYTF. CDR3 in DNA: TGTGCCAGCAGCTTAGCCTCGGCACAGTTTGATGGCTACACCTTC. This chain uses TRBV7-2 with TRBJ1-2; D call uncertain. Germline V gives CDR1 SGHTA, CDR2 FQGNSA. The length of the CDR3 is 15 residues. V lost 0 bases and J lost 6, with 14 bases in between.

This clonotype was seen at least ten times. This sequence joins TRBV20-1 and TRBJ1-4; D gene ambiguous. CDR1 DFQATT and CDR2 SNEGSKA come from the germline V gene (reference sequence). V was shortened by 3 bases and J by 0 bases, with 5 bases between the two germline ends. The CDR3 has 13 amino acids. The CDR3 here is CSASLTTNEKLFF. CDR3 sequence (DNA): TGCAGTGCTAGTCTGACAACTAATGAAAAACTGTTTTTT.

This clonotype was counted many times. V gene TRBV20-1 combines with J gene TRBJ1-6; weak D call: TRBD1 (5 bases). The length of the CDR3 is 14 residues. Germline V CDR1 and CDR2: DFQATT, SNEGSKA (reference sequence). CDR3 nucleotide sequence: TGCACCGCAATTGACAGCTCCTATAATTCACCCCTCCACTTT. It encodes CTAIDSSYNSPLHF.

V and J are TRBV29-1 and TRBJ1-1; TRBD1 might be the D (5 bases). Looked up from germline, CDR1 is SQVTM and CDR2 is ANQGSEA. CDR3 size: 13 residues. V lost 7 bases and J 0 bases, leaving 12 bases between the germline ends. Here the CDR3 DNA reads TGCAGCGCTGGGACGGACATGAACACTGAAGCTTTCTTT. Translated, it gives CSAGTDMNTEAFF.

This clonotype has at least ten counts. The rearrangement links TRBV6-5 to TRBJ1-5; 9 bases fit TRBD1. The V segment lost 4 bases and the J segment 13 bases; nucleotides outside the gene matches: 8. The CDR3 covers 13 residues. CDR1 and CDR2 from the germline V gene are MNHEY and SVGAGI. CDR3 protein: CASSFTRDRDQHF. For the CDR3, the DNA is TGTGCCAGCAGTTTCACCCGGGACAGGGATCAGCATTTT.

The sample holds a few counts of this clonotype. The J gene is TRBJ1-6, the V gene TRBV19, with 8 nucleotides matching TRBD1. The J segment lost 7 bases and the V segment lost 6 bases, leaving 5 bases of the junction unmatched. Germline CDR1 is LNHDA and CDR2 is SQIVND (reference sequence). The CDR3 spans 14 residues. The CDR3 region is CASSLRGRNSPLHF. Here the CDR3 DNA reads TGTGCCAGTAGCCTCAGGGGGCGGAATTCACCCCTCCACTTT.

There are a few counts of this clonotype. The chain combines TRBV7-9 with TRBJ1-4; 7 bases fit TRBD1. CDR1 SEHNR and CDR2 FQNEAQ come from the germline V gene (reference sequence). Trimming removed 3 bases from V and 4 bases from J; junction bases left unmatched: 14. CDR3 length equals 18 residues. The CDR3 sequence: CASSFGQEFPLINEKLFF. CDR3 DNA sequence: TGTGCCAGCAGCTTTGGACAGGAATTCCCTCTAATTAATGAAAAACTGTTTTTT.

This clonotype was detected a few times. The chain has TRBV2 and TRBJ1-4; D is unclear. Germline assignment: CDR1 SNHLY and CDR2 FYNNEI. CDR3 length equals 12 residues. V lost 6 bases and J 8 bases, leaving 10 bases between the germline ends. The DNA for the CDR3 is TGTGCCAGCAGCCCTGCAAGCGAAAAACTGTTTTTT. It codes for CASSPASEKLFF.

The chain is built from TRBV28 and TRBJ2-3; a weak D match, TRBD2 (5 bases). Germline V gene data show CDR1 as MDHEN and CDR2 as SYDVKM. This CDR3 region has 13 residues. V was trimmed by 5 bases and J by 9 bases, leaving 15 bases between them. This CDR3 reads CASSLLGVVTQYF. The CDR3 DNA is TGTGCCAGCAGTCTACTAGGAGTGGTAACGCAGTATTTT.

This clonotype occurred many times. Here the CDR3 DNA reads TGTGCCAGCAGCGCGGTGATGGAGGTTGAAGCTTTCTTT. Amino acid sequence: CASSAVMEVEAFF. This chain connects TRBV5-6 to TRBJ1-1, with D unresolved. CDR1 is SGHDT, CDR2 YYEEEE, per germline. This CDR3 spans 13 amino acids. V was pared by 4 bases and J by 7 bases, with 14 bases between. Together with reference TRBV5-6 and TRBJ1-1, the CDR3 gives the full variable domain: DAGVTQSPTHLIKTRGQQVTLRCSPKSGHDTVSWYQQALGQGPQFIFQYYEEEERQRGNFPDRFSGHQFPNYSSELNVNALLLGDSALYLCASSAVMEVEAFFGQGTRLTVV.

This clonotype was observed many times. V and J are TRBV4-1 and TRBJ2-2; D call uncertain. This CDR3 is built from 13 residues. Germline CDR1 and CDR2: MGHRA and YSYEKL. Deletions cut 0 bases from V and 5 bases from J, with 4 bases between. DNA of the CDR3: TGCGCCAGCAGCCAAGACGGAACCGGGGAGCTGTTTTTT. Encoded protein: CASSQDGTGELFF.

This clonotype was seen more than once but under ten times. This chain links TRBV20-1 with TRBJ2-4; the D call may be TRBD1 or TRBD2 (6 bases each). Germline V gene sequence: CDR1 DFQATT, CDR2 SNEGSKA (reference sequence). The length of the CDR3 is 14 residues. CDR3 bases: TGCATCAGGGGCGGGGCGCGGACCAAAAACATTCAGTACTTC. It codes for CIRGGARTKNIQYF.

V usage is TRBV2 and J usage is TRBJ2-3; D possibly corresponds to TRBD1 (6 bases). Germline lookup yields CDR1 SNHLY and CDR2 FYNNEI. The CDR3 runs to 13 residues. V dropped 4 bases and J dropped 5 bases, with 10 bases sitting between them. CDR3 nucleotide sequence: TGTGCCAGCAGTGTCCCCAGGGGAGATACGCAGTATTTT. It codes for CASSVPRGDTQYF.

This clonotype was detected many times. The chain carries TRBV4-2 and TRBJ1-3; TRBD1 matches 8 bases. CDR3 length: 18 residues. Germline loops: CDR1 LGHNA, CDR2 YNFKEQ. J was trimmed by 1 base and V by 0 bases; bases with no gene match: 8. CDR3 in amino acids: CASSQDRAGGRSGNTIYF. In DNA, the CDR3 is TGTGCCAGCAGCCAAGATCGGGCAGGGGGCAGATCTGGAAACACCATATATTTT.

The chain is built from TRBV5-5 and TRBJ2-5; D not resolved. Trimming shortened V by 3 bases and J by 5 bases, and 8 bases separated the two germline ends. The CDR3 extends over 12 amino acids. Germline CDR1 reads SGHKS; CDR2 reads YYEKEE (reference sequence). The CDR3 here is CASSSVFETQYF. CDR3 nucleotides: TGTGCCAGCAGCTCGGTGTTTGAGACCCAGTACTTC.